Presented here are 8 T cell receptor beta chains from one specimen sequenced in a study of a mutant IDH1 vaccine in newly diagnosed glioma. Using immunoSEQ multiplex PCR, the repertoire was profiled, and TCRdb retains in-frame clones only, with some absent. This table holds 30,000 to 45,000 clones, around three quarters found once. Which antigens these TCRs recognize remains unknown. The time point is: week 5, during vaccination. Each dose of the vaccine consisted of 300 ug of mutant IDH1 20-mer peptide, with topical imiquimod. Source: PBMCs, taken from a glioma patient whose treatment included an IDH1 peptide vaccine. Every receptor here comes from a man aged 40-55 years with glioma.

CDR3 protein: CASSTGTVNTEAFF. The CDR3 coding sequence is TGTGCCAGCTCAACCGGGACGGTGAACACTGAAGCTTTCTTT. V is TRBV18 and J is TRBJ1-1, with D possibly TRBD1 on 5 matching bases. V was trimmed by 5 bases and J by 0 bases, leaving 10 bases between them. This CDR3 has 14 residues. The germline gives CDR1 KGHSH, CDR2 LQKENI.

V is TRBV18 and J is TRBJ1-4; TRBD1 aligns across 7 bases. Germline loops: CDR1 KGHSH, CDR2 LQKENI. The V segment lost 1 base and the J segment 4 bases; nucleotides outside the gene matches: 0. The length of the CDR3 is 14 residues. This CDR3 is CASSPRDSNEKLFF. CDR3 in DNA: TGTGCCAGCTCACCACGGGACAGTAATGAAAAACTGTTTTTT.

The chain uses TRBV7-3 and TRBJ1-5; 7 positions match TRBD1. V lost 2 bases and J lost 7; bases outside the gene matches: 2. CDR3 length: 13 amino acids. Germline V gene lookup returns CDR1 SGHTA and CDR2 FQGTGA. The CDR3 protein is CASSLQGGQPQHF. CDR3 in DNA: TGTGCCAGCAGCTTACAGGGGGGGCAGCCCCAGCATTTT.

This clone was seen just once. CDR3 sequence (DNA): TGCGCCAGCAGCCATGCAGGGGGCGCCCGTGGGTGGACCTTC. Protein: CASSHAGGARGWTF. This chain uses TRBV4-1 with TRBJ1-2; 8 bases agree with TRBD1. Germline trimming cut 3 bases from V and 14 bases from J; bases unmatched to any gene: 14. This CDR3 has 14 amino acids. Germline V gives CDR1 MGHRA, CDR2 YSYEKL.

V usage is TRBV6-1 and J usage is TRBJ1-1; possible D gene TRBD1, 6 bases. The germline CDR1 and CDR2 sequences are MNHNS and SASEGT. V was trimmed by 7 bases and J by 0 bases, leaving 12 bases between them. This CDR3 has 14 residues. CDR3 nucleotides: TGTGCCAGCACCAAACAGGGTATGAACACTGAAGCTTTCTTT. Amino acids: CASTKQGMNTEAFF.

CDR3 nucleotides: TGTGCCAGCAGCGTTGATCTGGGCACTGAAGCTTTCTTT. Translation gives CASSVDLGTEAFF. The gene calls are TRBV9 and TRBJ1-1; no reliable D call. The CDR3 is made up of 13 amino acids. Germline assignment: CDR1 SGDLS and CDR2 YYNGEE. The V end lost 2 bases, the J end lost 4 bases, and 9 bases lay between the germline ends.

This sequence joins TRBV18 and TRBJ1-2, with D hard to call. Trimming shortened V by 3 bases and J by 3 bases, and 8 bases separated the two germline ends. Germline loops: CDR1 KGHSH, CDR2 LQKENI. This CDR3 spans 13 amino acids. This CDR3 reads CASSPDADYGYTF. The CDR3 DNA reads as TGTGCCAGCTCACCGGACGCCGACTATGGCTACACCTTC.

The chain recombines TRBV9 with TRBJ1-1, with TRBD1 identical over 10 bases. Germline CDR1 SGDLS, CDR2 YYNGEE. CDR3 size: 14 residues. V trimming: 0 bases; J trimming: 6 bases; junction bases outside the gene matches: 2. The CDR3 nucleotides are TGTGCCAGCAGCGTAGGACAGGGGGCCTCTGAAGCTTTCTTT. Encoded protein: CASSVGQGASEAFF. Full variable domain (outside the CDR3, taken from reference TRBV9 and TRBJ1-1): DSGVTQTPKHLITATGQRVTLRCSPRSGDLSVYWYQQSLDQGLQFLIQYYNGEERAKGNILERFSAQQFPDLHSELNLSSLELGDSALYFCASSVGQGASEAFFGQGTRLTVV.